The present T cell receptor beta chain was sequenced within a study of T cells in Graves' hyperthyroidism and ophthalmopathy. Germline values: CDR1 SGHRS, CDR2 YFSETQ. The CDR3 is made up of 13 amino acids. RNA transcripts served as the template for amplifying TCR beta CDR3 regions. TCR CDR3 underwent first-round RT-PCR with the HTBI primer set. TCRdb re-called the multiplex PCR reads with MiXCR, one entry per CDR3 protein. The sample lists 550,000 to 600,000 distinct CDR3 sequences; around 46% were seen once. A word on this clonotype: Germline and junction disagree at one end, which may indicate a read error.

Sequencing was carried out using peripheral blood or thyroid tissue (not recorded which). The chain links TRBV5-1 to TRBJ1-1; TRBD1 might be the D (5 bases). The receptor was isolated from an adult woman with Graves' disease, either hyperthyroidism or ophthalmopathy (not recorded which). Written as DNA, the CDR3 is TGCGCCAGCAGCTCGCAGGGACGGTCTGAAGCTCTCTTT. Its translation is CASSSQGRSEALF.